In its sample, the clone carrying this T cell receptor (beta chain) was seen a few times. Its target is unknown. TCRdb itself ran the reads through MiXCR, one entry per CDR3 protein. The sample includes about 530,000 distinct CDR3 sequences, about 26% seen only once; the top ten take about 13%. The CDR3 length is 14 residues. V shed 2 bases and J shed 2 bases, with 10 bases lying between them. Germline CDR1 reads SGHTA; CDR2 reads FQGNSA. The sample originates from a study of T cell repertoires in cytomegalovirus infection. Turning to the study itself: From public TCR beta signatures came an indication of both CMV infection and matching HLA type. Whole-study findings and limits: There were carriers of CMV plus the relevant HLA, and cumulative public TCR beta family frequency identified them.

The sequenced sample consisted of PBMCs. This TCR derives from a human donor in good health (CMV status not recorded). Some clones in this sample may be carry-over from other donors' samples. V gene TRBV7-2 combines with J gene TRBJ2-7; no definite D call. CDR3 region: CASSLHPATYEQYV. The CDR3, as DNA: TGTGCCAGCAGCTTACATCCGGCTACCTACGAGCAGTACGTC.